This T cell receptor beta chain was retrieved from a study of radiotherapy plus CTLA-4 blockade in lung cancer. With V trimmed by 4 bases and J by 14 bases, 9 bases remained unmatched. Germline V gene sequence: CDR1 SGHRS, CDR2 YFSETQ. The CDR3 has 14 residues. Assay: immunoSEQ multiplex PCR; the TCRdb copy retains only in-frame clones and omits some. The sample lists approximately 77,000 clones; under 80% were seen once. Sample: peripheral blood, taken from a patient treated with radiotherapy plus ipilimumab. The chain has TRBV5-1 and TRBJ2-1; 13 nucleotides agree with TRBD2. This TCR was sampled from a human donor with non-small cell lung cancer whose response to radiotherapy plus ipilimumab could not be evaluated. Some clones in this sample may be carry-over from other donors' samples. CDR3 in DNA: TGCGCCAGCAGCCTAACTAGCGGGGGGGGACCCAAGTTCTTC. This gives the protein CASSLTSGGGPKFF.